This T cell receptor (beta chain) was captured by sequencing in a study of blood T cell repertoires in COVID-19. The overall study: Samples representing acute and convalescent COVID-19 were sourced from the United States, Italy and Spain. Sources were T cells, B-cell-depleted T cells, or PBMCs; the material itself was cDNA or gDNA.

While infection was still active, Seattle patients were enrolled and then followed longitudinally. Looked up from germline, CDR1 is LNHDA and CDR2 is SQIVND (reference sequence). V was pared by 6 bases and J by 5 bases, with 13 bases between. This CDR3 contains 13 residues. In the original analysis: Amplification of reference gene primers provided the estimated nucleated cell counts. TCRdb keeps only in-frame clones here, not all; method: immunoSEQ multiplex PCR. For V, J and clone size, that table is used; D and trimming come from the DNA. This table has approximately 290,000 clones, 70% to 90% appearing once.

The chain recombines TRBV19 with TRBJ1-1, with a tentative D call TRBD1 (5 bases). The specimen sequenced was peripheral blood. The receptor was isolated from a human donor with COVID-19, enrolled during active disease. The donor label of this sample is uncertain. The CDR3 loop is CASRPQGGTEAFF. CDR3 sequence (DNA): TGTGCCAGTAGACCTCAGGGAGGGACTGAAGCTTTCTTT.